This is a list of T cell receptor beta chains from one sample in a study of identical twins. TCRdb processed the 5' RACE reads anew with MiXCR; each CDR3 protein has one entry. The sample includes 1.5 million to 2 million distinct CDR3 sequences, around 29% seen only once; the top ten take roughly 0.3%. Sequencing input: cord blood. The receptor set was obtained from a newborn girl in good health. The CDR3 runs from the conserved cysteine through the conserved F or W. A D gene is named only where the DNA matches it firmly. A clone size is listed for some rows: how often the clone was seen (once, few, many), or a class if it is expanded.

v_gene: TRBV20-1; j_gene: TRBJ2-7; d_gene: -; abundance: -; CDR3aa: CSVAPGANYEQYF; CDR3nt: TGCAGTGTTGCACCGGGCGCAAACTACGAGCAGTACTTC
v_gene: TRBV7-9; j_gene: TRBJ1-1; d_gene: TRBD1; abundance: -; CDR3aa: CASSLRTGEGNTEAFF; CDR3nt: TGTGCCAGCAGCTTAAGGACAGGTGAGGGGAACACTGAAGCTTTCTTT
v_gene: TRBV7-8; j_gene: TRBJ2-3; d_gene: TRBD2; abundance: -; CDR3aa: CASSLVRLAGGSTDTQYF; CDR3nt: TGTGCCAGCAGCTTAGTCCGACTAGCGGGGGGGAGCACAGATACGCAGTATTTT
v_gene: TRBV6-1; j_gene: TRBJ2-1; d_gene: -; abundance: few; CDR3aa: CASSDQGEQFF; CDR3nt: TGTGCCAGCAGTGACCAGGGGGAGCAGTTCTTC
v_gene: TRBV7-8; j_gene: TRBJ1-2; d_gene: -; abundance: few; CDR3aa: CASSLGGRGDSYGYTF; CDR3nt: TGTGCCAGCAGCTTAGGGGGGAGGGGTGATAGCTATGGCTACACCTTC
v_gene: TRBV6-2/TRBV6-3; j_gene: TRBJ2-5; d_gene: TRBD2; abundance: few; CDR3aa: CASRKTSIQTQYF; CDR3nt: TGTGCCAGCCGGAAGACTAGCATACAGACCCAGTACTTC
v_gene: TRBV5-1; j_gene: TRBJ1-4; d_gene: -; abundance: -; CDR3aa: CASSLAGFGNEKLFF; CDR3nt: TGCGCCAGCAGCTTGGCGGGGTTCGGGAATGAAAAACTGTTTTTT
v_gene: TRBV4-1; j_gene: TRBJ2-7; d_gene: TRBD2; abundance: -; CDR3aa: CASSHLLAGTHEQYF; CDR3nt: TGCGCCAGCAGCCACCTACTAGCGGGGACTCATGAGCAGTACTTC
v_gene: TRBV20-1; j_gene: TRBJ1-4; d_gene: -; abundance: few; CDR3aa: CSARDRTASNEKLFF; CDR3nt: TGCAGTGCTAGAGATCGGACAGCCTCTAATGAAAAACTGTTTTTT
v_gene: TRBV24-1; j_gene: TRBJ2-3; d_gene: -; abundance: -; CDR3aa: CATTTWAGGDTQYF; CDR3nt: TGTGCCACCACCACCTGGGCTGGGGGAGATACGCAGTATTTT
v_gene: TRBV28; j_gene: TRBJ2-3; d_gene: TRBD2; abundance: -; CDR3aa: CTSSFVGTSLFTDTQYF; CDR3nt: TGTACCAGCAGTTTTGTCGGGACTAGCCTCTTCACAGATACGCAGTATTTT
v_gene: TRBV5-8; j_gene: TRBJ2-4; d_gene: TRBD2; abundance: -; CDR3aa: CASSAGLAGGNIQYF; CDR3nt: TGTGCCAGCAGCGCTGGACTAGCCGGGGGAAACATTCAGTACTTC
v_gene: TRBV12-3/TRBV12-4; j_gene: TRBJ2-1; d_gene: TRBD2; abundance: few; CDR3aa: CASSFRLAGEPYNEQFF; CDR3nt: TGTGCCAGCAGTTTCCGACTAGCGGGGGAGCCCTACAATGAGCAGTTCTTC
v_gene: TRBV11-2; j_gene: TRBJ2-4; d_gene: TRBD2; abundance: few; CDR3aa: CASSLYGGAKNIQYF; CDR3nt: TGTGCCAGCAGCTTATACGGGGGGGCCAAAAACATTCAGTACTTC
v_gene: TRBV6-6; j_gene: TRBJ2-3; d_gene: -; abundance: many; CDR3aa: CASKSGGTDTQYF; CDR3nt: TGTGCCAGCAAGTCCGGGGGCACAGATACGCAGTATTTT
v_gene: TRBV5-1; j_gene: TRBJ2-7; d_gene: TRBD1; abundance: -; CDR3aa: CASSLRDRGQYEQYF; CDR3nt: TGCGCCAGCAGCTTGAGAGACAGGGGGCAATACGAGCAGTACTTC
v_gene: TRBV3-1; j_gene: TRBJ1-1; d_gene: -; abundance: -; CDR3aa: CASSQGMSDTEAFF; CDR3nt: TGTGCCAGCAGCCAAGGGATGTCGGACACTGAAGCTTTCTTT
v_gene: TRBV20-1; j_gene: TRBJ1-2; d_gene: -; abundance: few; CDR3aa: CSAREFIGGDGYTF; CDR3nt: TGCAGTGCTAGAGAGTTTATAGGGGGGGATGGCTACACCTTC
v_gene: TRBV2; j_gene: TRBJ1-1; d_gene: TRBD1; abundance: -; CDR3aa: CASSADRAMNTEAFF; CDR3nt: TGTGCCAGCAGCGCTGACAGGGCCATGAACACTGAAGCTTTCTTT
v_gene: TRBV20-1; j_gene: TRBJ2-1; d_gene: TRBD2; abundance: -; CDR3aa: CSARAMRLARNEQFF; CDR3nt: TGCAGTGCTAGAGCCATGAGACTAGCGAGGAATGAGCAGTTCTTC
v_gene: TRBV20-1; j_gene: TRBJ2-6; d_gene: -; abundance: -; CDR3aa: CSASGTGSGANVLTF; CDR3nt: TGCAGTGCTAGTGGTACGGGCTCTGGGGCCAACGTCCTGACTTTC
v_gene: TRBV11-2; j_gene: TRBJ2-1; d_gene: -; abundance: few; CDR3aa: CASSLASFGGRYNEQFF; CDR3nt: TGTGCCAGCAGCTTAGCTAGTTTCGGGGGAAGGTACAATGAGCAGTTCTTC